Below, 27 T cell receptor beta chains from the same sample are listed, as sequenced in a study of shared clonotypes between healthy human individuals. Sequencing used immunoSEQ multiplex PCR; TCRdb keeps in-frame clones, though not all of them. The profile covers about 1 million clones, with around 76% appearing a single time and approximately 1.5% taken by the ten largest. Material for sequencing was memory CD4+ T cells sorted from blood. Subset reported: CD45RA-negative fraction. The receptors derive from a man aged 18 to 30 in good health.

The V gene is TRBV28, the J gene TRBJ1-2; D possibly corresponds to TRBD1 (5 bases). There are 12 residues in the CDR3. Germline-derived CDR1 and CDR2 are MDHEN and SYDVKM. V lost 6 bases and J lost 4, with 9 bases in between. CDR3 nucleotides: TGTGCCAGCAGGCCCGACAGCTATGGCTACACCTTC. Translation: CASRPDSYGYTF.

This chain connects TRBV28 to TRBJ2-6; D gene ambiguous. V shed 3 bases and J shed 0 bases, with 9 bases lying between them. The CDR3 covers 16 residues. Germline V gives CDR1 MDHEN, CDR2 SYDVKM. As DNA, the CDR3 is TGTGCCAGCAGTTTCGGGTGGGTCTCTGGGGCCAACGTCCTGACTTTC. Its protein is CASSFGWVSGANVLTF.

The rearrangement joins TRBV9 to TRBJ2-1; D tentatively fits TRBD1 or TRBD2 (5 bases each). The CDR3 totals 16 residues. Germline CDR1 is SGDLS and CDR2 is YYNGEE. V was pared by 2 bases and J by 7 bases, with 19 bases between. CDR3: CASSVPGLAPGNEQFF. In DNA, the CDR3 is TGTGCCAGCAGCGTCCCGGGGCTGGCGCCAGGGAATGAGCAGTTCTTC.

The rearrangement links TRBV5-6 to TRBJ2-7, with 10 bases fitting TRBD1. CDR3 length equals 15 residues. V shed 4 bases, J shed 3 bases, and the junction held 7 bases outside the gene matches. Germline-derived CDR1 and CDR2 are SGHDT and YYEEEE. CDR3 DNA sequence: TGTGCCAGCAGCGACCGGGACAGGGGTCTCTACGAGCAGTACTTC. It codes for CASSDRDRGLYEQYF. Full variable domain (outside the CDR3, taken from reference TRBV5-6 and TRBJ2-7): DAGVTQSPTHLIKTRGQQVTLRCSPKSGHDTVSWYQQALGQGPQFIFQYYEEEERQRGNFPDRFSGHQFPNYSSELNVNALLLGDSALYLCASSDRDRGLYEQYFGPGTRLTVT.

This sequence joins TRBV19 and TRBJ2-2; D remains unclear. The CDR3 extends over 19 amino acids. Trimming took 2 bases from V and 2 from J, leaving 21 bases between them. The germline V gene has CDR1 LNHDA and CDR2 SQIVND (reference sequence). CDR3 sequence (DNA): TGTGCCAGTAGTATAAGTATTTCTTATAGGCAGGATAACACCGGGGAGCTGTTTTTT. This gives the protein CASSISISYRQDNTGELFF.

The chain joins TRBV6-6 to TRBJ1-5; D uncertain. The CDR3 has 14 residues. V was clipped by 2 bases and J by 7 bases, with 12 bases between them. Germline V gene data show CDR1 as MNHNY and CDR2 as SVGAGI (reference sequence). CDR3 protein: CASSYVVGYQPQHF. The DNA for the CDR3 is TGTGCCAGCAGTTACGTGGTAGGGTACCAGCCCCAGCATTTT.

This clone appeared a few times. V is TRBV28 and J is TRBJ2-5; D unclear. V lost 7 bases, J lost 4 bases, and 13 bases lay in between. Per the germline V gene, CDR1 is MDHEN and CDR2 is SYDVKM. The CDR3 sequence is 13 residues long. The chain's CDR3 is CASMKAAGETQYF. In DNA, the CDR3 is TGTGCCAGCATGAAGGCCGCAGGAGAGACCCAGTACTTC.

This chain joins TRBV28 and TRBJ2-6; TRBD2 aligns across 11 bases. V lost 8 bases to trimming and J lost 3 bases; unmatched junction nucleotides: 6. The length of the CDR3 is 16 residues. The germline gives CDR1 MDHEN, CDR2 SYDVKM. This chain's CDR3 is CASRSGGAGGANVLTF. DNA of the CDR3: TGTGCCAGCCGTAGCGGGGGGGCTGGTGGGGCCAACGTCCTGACTTTC.

The CDR3 protein is CSVGPRVSENTEAFF. For the CDR3, the DNA is TGCAGCGTGGGTCCCAGGGTGAGTGAGAACACTGAAGCTTTCTTT. The rearrangement uses TRBV29-1 and TRBJ1-1; maybe TRBD1 (5 bases). Trimming took 6 bases from V and 1 from J, leaving 18 bases between them. The CDR3 spans 15 residues. Per the germline V gene, CDR1 is SQVTM and CDR2 is ANQGSEA.

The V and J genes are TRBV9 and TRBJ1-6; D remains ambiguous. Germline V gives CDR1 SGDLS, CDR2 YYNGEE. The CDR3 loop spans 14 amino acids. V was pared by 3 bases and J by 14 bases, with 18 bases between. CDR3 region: CASSESAYNWALHF. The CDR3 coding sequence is TGTGCCAGCAGCGAAAGTGCTTACAATTGGGCCCTCCACTTT. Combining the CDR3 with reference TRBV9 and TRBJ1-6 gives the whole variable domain DSGVTQTPKHLITATGQRVTLRCSPRSGDLSVYWYQQSLDQGLQFLIQYYNGEERAKGNILERFSAQQFPDLHSELNLSSLELGDSALYFCASSESAYNWALHFGNGTRLTVT.

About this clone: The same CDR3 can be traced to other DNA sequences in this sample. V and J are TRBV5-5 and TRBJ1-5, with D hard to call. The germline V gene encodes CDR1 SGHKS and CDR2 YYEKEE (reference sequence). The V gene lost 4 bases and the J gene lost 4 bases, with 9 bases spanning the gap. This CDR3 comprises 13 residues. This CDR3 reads CASSLGPNQPQHF. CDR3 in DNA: TGTGCCAGCAGCCTGGGCCCTAATCAGCCCCAGCATTTT.

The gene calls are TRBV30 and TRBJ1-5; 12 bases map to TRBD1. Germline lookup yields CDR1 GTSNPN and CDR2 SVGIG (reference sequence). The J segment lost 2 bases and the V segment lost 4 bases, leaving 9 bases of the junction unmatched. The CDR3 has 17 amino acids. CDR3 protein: CAWKGQGARGGNQPQHF. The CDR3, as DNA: TGTGCCTGGAAGGGACAGGGGGCAAGGGGGGGCAATCAGCCCCAGCATTTT.

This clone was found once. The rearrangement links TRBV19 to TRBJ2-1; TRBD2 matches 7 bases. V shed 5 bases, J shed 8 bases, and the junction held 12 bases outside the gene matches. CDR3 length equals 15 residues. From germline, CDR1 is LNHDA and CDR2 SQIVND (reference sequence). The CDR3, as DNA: TGTGCCAGTAGTTCTGGTAGCGCAGGGAGGGATGAGCAGTTCTTC. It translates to CASSSGSAGRDEQFF.

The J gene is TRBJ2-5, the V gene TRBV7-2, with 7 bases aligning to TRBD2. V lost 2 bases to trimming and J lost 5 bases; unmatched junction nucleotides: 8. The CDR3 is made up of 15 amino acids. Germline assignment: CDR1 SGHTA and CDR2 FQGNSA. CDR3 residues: CASSLIGQAGETQYF. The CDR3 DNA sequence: TGTGCCAGCAGCTTAATAGGCCAAGCGGGGGAGACCCAGTACTTC.

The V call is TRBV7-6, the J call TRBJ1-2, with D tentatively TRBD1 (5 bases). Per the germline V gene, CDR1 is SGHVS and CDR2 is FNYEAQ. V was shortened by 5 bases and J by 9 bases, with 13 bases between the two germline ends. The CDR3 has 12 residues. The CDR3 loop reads CASSPDRKSYTF. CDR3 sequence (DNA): TGTGCCAGCAGCCCCGACAGAAAAAGCTACACCTTC.

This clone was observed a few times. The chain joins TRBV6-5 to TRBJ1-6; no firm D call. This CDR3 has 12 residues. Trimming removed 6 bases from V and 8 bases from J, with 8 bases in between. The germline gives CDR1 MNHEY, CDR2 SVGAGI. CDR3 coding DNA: TGTGCCAGCAGGCAGATGGATTCACCCCTCCACTTT. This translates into CASRQMDSPLHF.

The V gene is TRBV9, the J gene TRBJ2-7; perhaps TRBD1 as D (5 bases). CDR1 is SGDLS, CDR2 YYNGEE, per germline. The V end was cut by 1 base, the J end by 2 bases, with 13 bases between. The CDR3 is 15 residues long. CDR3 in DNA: TGTGCCAGCAGCGTAAGCGACAGTGCCCCCTACGAGCAGTACTTC. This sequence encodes CASSVSDSAPYEQYF.

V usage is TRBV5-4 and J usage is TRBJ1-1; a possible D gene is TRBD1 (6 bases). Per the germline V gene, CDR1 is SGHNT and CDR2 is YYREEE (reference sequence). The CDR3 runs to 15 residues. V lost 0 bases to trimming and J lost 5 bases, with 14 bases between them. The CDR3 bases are TGTGCCAGCAGCTTGGACCTCGTAGGGGGGACTGAAGCTTTCTTT. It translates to CASSLDLVGGTEAFF.

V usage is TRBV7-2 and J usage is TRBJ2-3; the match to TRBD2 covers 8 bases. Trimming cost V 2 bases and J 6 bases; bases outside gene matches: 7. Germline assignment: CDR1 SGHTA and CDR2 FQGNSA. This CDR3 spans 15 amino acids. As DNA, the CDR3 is TGTGCCAGCAGCTTAAGCGGGAGTAAAGGGGATACGCAGTATTTT. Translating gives CASSLSGSKGDTQYF.

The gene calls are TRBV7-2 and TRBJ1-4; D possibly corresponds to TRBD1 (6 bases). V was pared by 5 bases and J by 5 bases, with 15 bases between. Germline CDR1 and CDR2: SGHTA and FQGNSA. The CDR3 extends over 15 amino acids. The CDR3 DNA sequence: TGTGCCAGCAGCGCCGGACAGAGGTGGAATGAAAAACTGTTTTTT. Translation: CASSAGQRWNEKLFF.

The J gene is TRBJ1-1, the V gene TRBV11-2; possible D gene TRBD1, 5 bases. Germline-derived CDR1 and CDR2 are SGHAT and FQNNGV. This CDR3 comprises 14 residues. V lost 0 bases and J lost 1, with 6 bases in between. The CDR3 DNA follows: TGTGCCAGCAGCTTAGACGGGACGAACACTGAAGCTTTCTTT. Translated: CASSLDGTNTEAFF.

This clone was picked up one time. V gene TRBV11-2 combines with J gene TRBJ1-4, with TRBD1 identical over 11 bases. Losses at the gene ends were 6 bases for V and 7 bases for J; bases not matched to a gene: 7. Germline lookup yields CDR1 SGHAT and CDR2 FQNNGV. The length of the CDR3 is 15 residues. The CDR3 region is CASSWRGTGGEKLFF. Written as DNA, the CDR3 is TGTGCCAGCAGTTGGCGGGGGACAGGGGGTGAAAAACTGTTTTTT. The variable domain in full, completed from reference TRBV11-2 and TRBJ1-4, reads EAGVAQSPRYKIIEKRQSVAFWCNPISGHATLYWYQQILGQGPKLLIQFQNNGVVDDSQLPKDRFSAERLKGVDSTLKIQPAKLEDSAVYLCASSWRGTGGEKLFFGSGTQLSVL.

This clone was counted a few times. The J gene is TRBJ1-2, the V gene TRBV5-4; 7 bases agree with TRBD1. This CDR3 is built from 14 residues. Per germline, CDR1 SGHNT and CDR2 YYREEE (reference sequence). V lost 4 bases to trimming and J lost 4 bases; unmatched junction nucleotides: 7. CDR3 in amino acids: CASSKPGQRYGYTF. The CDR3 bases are TGTGCCAGCAGCAAGCCGGGACAGCGCTATGGCTACACCTTC.

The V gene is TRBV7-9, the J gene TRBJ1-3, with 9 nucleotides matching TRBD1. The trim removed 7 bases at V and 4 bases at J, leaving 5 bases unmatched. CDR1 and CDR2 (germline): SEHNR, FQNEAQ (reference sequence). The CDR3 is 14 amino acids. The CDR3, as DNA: TGTGCCAGCACCGAGACAGGGGGAGGAAACACCATATATTTT. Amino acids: CASTETGGGNTIYF.

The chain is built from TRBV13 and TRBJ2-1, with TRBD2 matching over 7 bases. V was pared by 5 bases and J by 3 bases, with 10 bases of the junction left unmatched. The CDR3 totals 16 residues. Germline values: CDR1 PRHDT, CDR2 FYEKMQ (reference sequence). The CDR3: CASSPAGRVNYNEQFF. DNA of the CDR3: TGTGCCAGCAGCCCTGCGGGGAGGGTGAACTACAATGAGCAGTTCTTC.

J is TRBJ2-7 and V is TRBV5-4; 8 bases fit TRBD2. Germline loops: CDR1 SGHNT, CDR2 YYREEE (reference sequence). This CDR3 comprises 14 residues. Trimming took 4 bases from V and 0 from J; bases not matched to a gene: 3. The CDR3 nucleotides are TGTGCCAGCAGCGTTAGCGGGGTCTCCTACGAGCAGTACTTC. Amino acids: CASSVSGVSYEQYF.

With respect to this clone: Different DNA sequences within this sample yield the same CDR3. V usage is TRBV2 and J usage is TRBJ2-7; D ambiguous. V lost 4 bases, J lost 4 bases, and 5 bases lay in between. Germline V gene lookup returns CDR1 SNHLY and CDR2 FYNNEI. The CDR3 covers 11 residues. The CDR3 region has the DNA TGTGCCAGCAGTGGCCCGTACGAGCAGTACTTC. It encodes CASSGPYEQYF.